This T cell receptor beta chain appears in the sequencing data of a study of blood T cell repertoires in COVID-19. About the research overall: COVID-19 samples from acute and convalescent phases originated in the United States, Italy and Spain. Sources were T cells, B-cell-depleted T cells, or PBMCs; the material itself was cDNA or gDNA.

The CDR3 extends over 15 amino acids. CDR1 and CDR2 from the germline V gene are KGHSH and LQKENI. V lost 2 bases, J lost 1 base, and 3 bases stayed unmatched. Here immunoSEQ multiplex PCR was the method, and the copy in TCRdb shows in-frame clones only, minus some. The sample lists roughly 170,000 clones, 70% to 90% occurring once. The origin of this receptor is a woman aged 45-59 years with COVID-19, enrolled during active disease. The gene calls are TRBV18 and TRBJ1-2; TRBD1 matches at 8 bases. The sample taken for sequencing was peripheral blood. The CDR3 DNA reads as TGTGCCAGCTCACCAGGGACAGGACGTAACTATGGCTACACCTTC. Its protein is CASSPGTGRNYGYTF.